This T cell receptor beta chain originates from a study of human T cells and chemical hapten exposure. As for the study in general: Donors were sensitized with 2% DPC on the upper inner arm. Mostly female, the patients presented with alopecia areata, totalis or universalis. Broader study findings: Significantly more large CDR3 similarity clusters arose among expanded TCRs than among controls.

Methods used by the authors: Counting gave a median of around 90,000 TCRs per sample, with values ranging from roughly 20,000 to 750,000. TCRdb reprocessed the RACE reads with MiXCR, giving one entry per CDR3 protein. The V and J calls here are based on TCRdb, not the publication. The table records 150,000 to 200,000 distinct CDR3 sequences, around 23% of them present only once. The time point is: patch test 3, about 24 weeks after DPC sensitization. The treatment was: therapeutic diphenylcyclopropenone sensitization with weekly scalp DPC. The CDR3 spans 15 residues. Germline V gene data show CDR1 as MDHEN and CDR2 as SYDVKM. V was trimmed by 5 bases and J by 3 bases, leaving 14 bases between them. This clonotype occurred a few times. Its specificity is unknown.

This clonotype was obtained from a woman aged 40 to 50 with alopecia areata. Some clones in this sample may be carry-over from other donors' samples. Here the sequenced sample was whole blood, taken in connection with sensitization to the hapten diphenylcyclopropenone (DPC). The J gene is TRBJ1-5, the V gene TRBV28; possible D gene TRBD1, 6 bases. The CDR3 DNA reads as TGTGCCAGCAGTCCACAGGGATCCGTCAATCAGCCCCAGCATTTT. Protein sequence: CASSPQGSVNQPQHF.